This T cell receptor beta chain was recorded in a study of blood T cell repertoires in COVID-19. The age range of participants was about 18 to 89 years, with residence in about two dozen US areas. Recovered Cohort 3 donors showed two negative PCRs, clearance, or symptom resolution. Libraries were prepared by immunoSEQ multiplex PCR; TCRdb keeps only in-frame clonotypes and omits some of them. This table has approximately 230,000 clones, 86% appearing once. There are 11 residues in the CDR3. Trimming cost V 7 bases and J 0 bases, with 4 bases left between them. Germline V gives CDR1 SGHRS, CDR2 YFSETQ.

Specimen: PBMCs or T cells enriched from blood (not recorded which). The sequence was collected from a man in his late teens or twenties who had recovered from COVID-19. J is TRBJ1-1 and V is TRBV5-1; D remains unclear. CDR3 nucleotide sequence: TGCGCCAGCCGGTTGAACACTGAAGCTTTCTTT. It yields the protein CASRLNTEAFF. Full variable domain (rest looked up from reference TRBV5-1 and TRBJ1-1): KAGVTQTPRYLIKTRGQQVTLSCSPISGHRSVSWYQQTPGQGLQFLFEYFSETQRNKGNFPGRFSGRQFSNSRSEMNVSTLELGDSALYLCASRLNTEAFFGQGTRLTVV.